This entry is about one TCR beta chain. What it recognizes is unknown. A junction end diverges from the germline sequence, so it may reflect a read error. The sample belongs to a study of graft-versus-host responses after intestinal transplantation. Background on the study: Isolated intestinal, liver-intestinal, or multivisceral transplants were what recipients had. Recipients were all induced with anti-thymocyte globulin, then given tacrolimus and steroids for 2 to 3 years. Study-wide results and caveats: GvH clones were found in recipient marrow; some appeared first in ileum or blood.

Sequencing used immunoSEQ multiplex PCR; TCRdb keeps in-frame clones, though not all of them. The sample has fewer than 50,000 clones; roughly 90% are singletons. Germline assignment: CDR1 MNHGY and CDR2 SAAAGT. CDR3 length equals 14 residues. The TCR was taken from a human patient who received an intestinal transplant, so some T cells may come from the graft donor. V is TRBV6-8 and J is TRBJ2-2, with D perhaps TRBD2 (5 bases). The material was PBMCs, obtained 524 days after transplant. CDR3 DNA sequence: TGTGCCAGCACTTACCCCACTAGGGCCGGGGAGCTGTTTTTT. Protein product: CASTYPTRAGELFF.